Listed below are T cell receptor beta chains from one sample, sequenced in a study of blood T cell repertoires in COVID-19. Generated by immunoSEQ multiplex PCR, the TCRdb table keeps only in-frame clones and is missing some. The table has about 81,000 clones, roughly 89% seen once; the top ten hold 1.9%. Sequenced material: peripheral blood. These receptors all come from a woman between 45 and 60 years old in a cohort sampled during active COVID-19. Each CDR3 is given with its conserved first and last residue. The D gene is left open where the match is weak. Size is omitted from some rows. Given values are once, few, many or a class for expanded clones.

size	D	J	V	DNA	CDR3
NA	TRBD1	TRBJ2-1	TRBV3-1/TRBV3-2	TGTGCCAGCAGCCAAGGGTGGGACAGGGAGTTCTTC	CASSQGWDREFF
NA	TRBD2	TRBJ2-6	TRBV10-3	TGTGCCATCAGTGAGCGGGCGGGGGGCAGAGGTACTGGGGCCAACGTCCTGACTTTC	CAISERAGGRGTGANVLTF
NA	NA	TRBJ1-2	TRBV2	TGTGCCAGCAGACAGGGAGGGTATGGCTACACCTTC	CASRQGGYGYTF
NA	NA	TRBJ2-2	TRBV19	TGTGCCAGTAGTATGGTTAGCGGGAACACCGGGGAGCTGTTTTTT	CASSMVSGNTGELFF
NA	TRBD1	TRBJ2-5	TRBV9	TGTGCCAGCAGCGGTACAGGGGGCTCAGAGACCCAGTACTTC	CASSGTGGSETQYF
NA	TRBD1	TRBJ2-7	TRBV19	TGTGCCAGTAGTATCGGACAGGGGCTCGAGCAGTACTTC	CASSIGQGLEQYF
NA	TRBD2	TRBJ2-7	TRBV30	TGTGCCTGGAGCCGGGGGGTGACCTTCTACGAGCAGTACTTC	CAWSRGVTFYEQYF
NA	TRBD1	TRBJ1-5	TRBV5-5	TGTGCCAGCAGCTTGGAATGGGACAGGGGATCTCAGCCCCAGCATTTT	CASSLEWDRGSQPQHF
NA	NA	TRBJ2-2	TRBV6-6	TGTGCCAGCAGTTACGTGAGCACCGGGGAGCTGTTTTTT	CASSYVSTGELFF
few	TRBD2	TRBJ2-7	TRBV19	TGTGCCAGTAGTGAAGCGGGAGGGCGGTACGAGCAGTACTTC	CASSEAGGRYEQYF
NA	NA	TRBJ2-1	TRBV27	TGTGCCAGCCGTGAGGGGGGGGCTGAGCAGTTCTTC	CASREGGAEQFF
NA	TRBD1	TRBJ1-2	TRBV12-3/TRBV12-4	TGTGCCAGCAGTTCGGGACAGGAGATTGACTACACCTTC	CASSSGQEIDYTF
NA	TRBD2	TRBJ2-3	TRBV19	TGTGCCAGTAGTATTAAGGCGGGAGCAGATACGCAGTATTTT	CASSIKAGADTQYF
NA	TRBD2	TRBJ2-5	TRBV3-1/TRBV3-2	TGTGCCAGCAGCCCCTACTATAGCGGGAGACAAGAGACCCAGTACTTC	CASSPYYSGRQETQYF
NA	TRBD1	TRBJ1-2	TRBV27	TGTGCCAGCAGTTTAGCAGGGGGCGAGACCTATGGCTACACCTTC	CASSLAGGETYGYTF
NA	NA	TRBJ2-7	TRBV6-5	TGTGCCAGCACCCAGGATTTGGTCTCCTACGAGCAGTACTTC	CASTQDLVSYEQYF
once	NA	TRBJ1-2	TRBV19	TGTGCCAGTAGCCCCGGCCGGGGGTTCAGGAGGGCTAACTATGGCTACACCTTC	CASSPGRGFRRANYGYTF
NA	TRBD2	TRBJ2-7	TRBV20-1	TGCAGTGCAAGTGGGACTAGCGGGGGTCACGAGCAGTACTTC	CSASGTSGGHEQYF
NA	TRBD1	TRBJ2-4	TRBV19	TGTGCCAGTAGTATGGGAACAGGGGGGAATCAAAACATTCAGTACTTC	CASSMGTGGNQNIQYF